This TCR beta chain came from a study of T-cell reconstitution after alpha-beta-depleted transplantation in children. Construction of the TCRbeta library involved unique molecular identifiers. TCRdb re-called the PCR reads with MiXCR, one entry per CDR3 protein. The top ten clones hold around 14% of a sample with some 200,000 distinct CDR3 sequences, approximately 15% of them seen once. This clonotype was picked up a small number of times. The ends were cut back, 3 bases at V and 5 bases at J, with 23 bases in the middle. The CDR3 is 16 residues long. The germline V gene has CDR1 DFQATT and CDR2 SNEGSKA (reference sequence).

Here the sequenced sample was PBMCs from the stem cell graft donor, taken from the stem cell graft. This sequence originates from a human donor who donated a stem cell graft to a child with acute lymphoblastic leukemia. The J gene is TRBJ2-7, the V gene TRBV20-1, with D tentatively TRBD1 or TRBD2 (7 bases each). Here the CDR3 DNA reads TGCAGTGCTAGTGGGGCAGGGGGGGGATTGGGCGACGAGCAGTACTTC. As protein: CSASGAGGGLGDEQYF.